The sequence of this TCR beta chain was determined in a study of T cell repertoires in cytomegalovirus infection. As for the study in general: Public TCR beta signatures provided an indication of both CMV infection and a matching HLA type.

V gave up 1 base and J gave up 1 base; unmatched junction bases: 7. Germline assignment: CDR1 SGHAT and CDR2 FQNNGV. The CDR3 is 18 amino acids. One entry per CDR3 protein results from TCRdb running MiXCR on the reads. The profile shows about 190,000 distinct CDR3 sequences, roughly 9% of them singletons. About this clonotype itself: Its antigen is as yet unknown.

Study-level points and caveats: Carriers of CMV and the relevant HLA type were discriminated by public TCR beta frequency. Across the ex vivo response, the dominant clonotypes were HLA-C-restricted CMV-specific TCR beta clonotypes.

The receptor was derived from a human donor in good health (CMV status not recorded). Some clones in this sample may be carry-over from other donors' samples. The material sequenced was PBMCs. V gene TRBV11-2 combines with J gene TRBJ2-2; 9 positions match TRBD1. The DNA for the CDR3 is TGTGCCAGCAGCTTAGCAACAGGGGGCGTAATGAACACCGGGGAGCTGTTTTTT. Protein: CASSLATGGVMNTGELFF.